The next 20 T cell receptor beta chains were all read from a single sample in a study of T cells in Graves' hyperthyroidism and ophthalmopathy. RNA transcripts were the template for amplifying TCR beta CDR3 regions. First-round RT-PCR of the TCR CDR3 relied on the HTBI primer set. TCRdb recomputed calls from the multiplex PCR reads with MiXCR, one row per CDR3 protein. The repertoire has roughly 290,000 distinct CDR3 sequences, 12% to 15% of them found once; the top ten carry 7.9%. The sample was blood. These receptors were taken from a woman aged 40 to 50 with Graves' hyperthyroidism.

This clonotype was detected ten times or more. The V gene is TRBV28, the J gene TRBJ2-4; a weak D match, TRBD2 (6 bases). The CDR3 length is 15 residues. Germline values: CDR1 MDHEN, CDR2 SYDVKM. The V end lost 8 bases, the J end lost 0 bases, and 14 bases lay between the germline ends. CDR3 coding DNA: TGTGCCAGCCGGAGGGAGCGCCTAGCCAAAAACATTCAGTACTTC. This encodes CASRRERLAKNIQYF.

This clonotype was recorded at least ten times. J is TRBJ2-5 and V is TRBV9, with a tentative D call TRBD1 (6 bases). This CDR3 has 15 residues. The germline gives CDR1 SGDLS, CDR2 YYNGEE. The V and J ends lost 0 bases and 2 bases respectively, with 11 bases between them. CDR3 region: CASSVDRGGQETQYF. The CDR3 DNA sequence: TGTGCCAGCAGCGTAGATCGAGGGGGACAAGAGACCCAGTACTTC.

This clonotype was recorded many times. The rearrangement joins TRBV7-2 to TRBJ2-2; no definite D call. CDR3 length: 16 residues. Germline assignment: CDR1 SGHTA and CDR2 FQGNSA. The V gene lost 2 bases and the J gene lost 0 bases, with 10 bases spanning the gap. The CDR3 here is CASSLLAYANTGELFF. DNA of the CDR3: TGTGCCAGCAGCTTACTTGCTTACGCGAACACCGGGGAGCTGTTTTTT.

The sample holds many counts of this clonotype. The rearrangement uses TRBV11-2 and TRBJ2-7; a weak D match, TRBD1 (6 bases). Germline loops: CDR1 SGHAT, CDR2 FQNNGV. The CDR3 is 15 amino acids. V lost 5 bases, J lost 3 bases, and 17 bases lay in between. CDR3 DNA sequence: TGTGCCAGCAGCACAATCATGGACAGCCGCTACGAGCAGTACTTC. Its protein product is CASSTIMDSRYEQYF.

This clonotype was counted ten times or more. The V gene is TRBV20-1, the J gene TRBJ2-5; unclear D gene. V lost 6 bases and J 0 bases, leaving 14 bases between the germline ends. The CDR3 loop spans 14 amino acids. Germline assignment: CDR1 DFQATT and CDR2 SNEGSKA (reference sequence). The CDR3 region has the DNA TGCAGTGCCCCACCGGACCGGTACCAAGAGACCCAGTACTTC. Its protein product is CSAPPDRYQETQYF.

The chain combines TRBV7-6 with TRBJ2-5; a possible D gene is TRBD1 (6 bases). Looked up from germline, CDR1 is SGHVS and CDR2 is FNYEAQ. There are 16 residues in the CDR3. V was clipped by 3 bases and J by 4 bases, with 18 bases between them. The CDR3 DNA reads TGTGCCAGCAGCTTCAGTACAGGGCCGCGTCTAGAGACCCAGTACTTC. This encodes CASSFSTGPRLETQYF.

This clonotype was counted at least ten times. The chain couples TRBV2 to TRBJ2-2; D is uncertain. The CDR3 length is 12 residues. In germline, CDR1 is SNHLY, CDR2 FYNNEI. The V and J ends lost 4 bases and 3 bases respectively, with 3 bases between them. Written as DNA, the CDR3 is TGTGCCAGCAGTGCGGACACCGGGGAGCTGTTTTTT. This encodes CASSADTGELFF.

This clonotype came up many times. DNA for the CDR3: TGTGCCAGCAGCCAAGGGACACAGAGGAACACTGAAGCTTTCTTT. The encoded protein is CASSQGTQRNTEAFF. The rearrangement uses TRBV3-1 and TRBJ1-1; maybe TRBD1 (5 bases). The CDR3 is made up of 15 amino acids. V was pared by 1 base and J by 1 base, with 10 bases between. The germline V gene has CDR1 LGHDT and CDR2 YNNKEL (reference sequence).

This clonotype was counted ten times or more. This chain links TRBV30 with TRBJ1-5; a weak D match, TRBD1 (5 bases). The V gene lost 1 base and the J gene lost 11 bases, with 15 bases spanning the gap. The CDR3 spans 13 residues. The germline gives CDR1 GTSNPN, CDR2 SVGIG (reference sequence). For the CDR3, the DNA is TGTGCCTGGAGTGCTGGGCCAGGGCTGACCCAGCATTTT. Translating it yields CAWSAGPGLTQHF.

This clonotype was recorded at least ten times. The V and J genes are TRBV2 and TRBJ1-5; D gene ambiguous. V was clipped by 6 bases and J by 7 bases, with 13 bases between them. Germline CDR1 SNHLY, CDR2 FYNNEI. This CDR3 region has 13 residues. The CDR3 loop is CASRGRGGQPQHF. As DNA, the CDR3 is TGTGCCAGCAGGGGGAGAGGAGGGCAGCCCCAGCATTTT.

This clonotype came up many times. The V call is TRBV2, the J call TRBJ2-5, with D perhaps TRBD1 (5 bases). Germline V gene sequence: CDR1 SNHLY, CDR2 FYNNEI. V dropped 4 bases and J dropped 2 bases, with 11 bases sitting between them. The CDR3 loop spans 14 amino acids. CDR3 DNA sequence: TGTGCCAGCAGTGTACGGGCAGGGCAAGAGACCCAGTACTTC. Amino acid sequence: CASSVRAGQETQYF.

This clonotype was seen ten or more times. This chain uses TRBV7-8 with TRBJ2-7; 7 bases map to TRBD1. Trimming at V came to 5 bases and at J to 6 bases, leaving 7 bases not matched to a gene. The CDR3 sequence is 13 residues long. Germline CDR1 SGHVS, CDR2 FQNEAQ. CDR3 region: CASSGQAFGEQYF. CDR3 nucleotide sequence: TGTGCCAGCAGCGGACAGGCGTTCGGCGAGCAGTACTTC.

This clonotype was detected many times. J is TRBJ2-7 and V is TRBV6-2 or TRBV6-3, with D unresolved. This CDR3 has 15 amino acids. Trimming shortened V by 2 bases and J by 0 bases, and 11 bases separated the two germline ends. CDR1 MNHEY and CDR2 SVGEGT come from the germline V gene. CDR3 residues: CASSYDAQSSYEQYF. The CDR3 DNA reads TGTGCCAGCAGTTACGACGCCCAGAGCTCCTACGAGCAGTACTTC.

This clonotype was recorded at least ten times. The genes are TRBV5-1 and TRBJ2-1; 14 nucleotides align to TRBD2. Unmatched junction bases numbered 5, after V lost 2 bases and J lost 10 bases. The CDR3 is 15 residues long. Germline V gives CDR1 SGHRS, CDR2 YFSETQ. The CDR3 nucleotides are TGCGCCAGCAGCTTCGGACTAGCGGGAGGAGGAGAGCAGTTCTTC. This translates into CASSFGLAGGGEQFF.

This clonotype was observed many times. The chain joins TRBV6-1 to TRBJ2-7; D remains unclear. CDR1 and CDR2 (germline): MNHNS, SASEGT. With 8 bases removed from V and 3 bases from J, the gap between germline ends came to 8 bases. CDR3 length equals 11 residues. CDR3 coding DNA: TGTGCCAGCCGAGCGAACTACGAGCAGTACTTC. Amino acids: CASRANYEQYF.

The sample holds a few counts of this clonotype. The chain couples TRBV9 to TRBJ2-1, with TRBD1 as a possible D gene (5 bases). The germline V gene has CDR1 SGDLS and CDR2 YYNGEE. The CDR3 has 13 residues. Trimming took 1 base from V and 8 from J, leaving 10 bases between them. CDR3 nucleotides: TGTGCCAGCAGCGTACAGGGCCTGGATGAGCAGTTCTTC. Its translation: CASSVQGLDEQFF.

This clonotype was seen at least ten times. CDR3 sequence: CASSDRGLVNTEAFF. As DNA, the CDR3 is TGTGCCAGCAGTGACCGGGGCCTAGTGAACACTGAAGCTTTCTTT. This chain connects TRBV6-1 to TRBJ1-1; D perhaps matches TRBD1 (5 bases). Trimming pared 3 bases from V and 0 bases from J, leaving 11 bases between. CDR3 length: 15 residues. Germline CDR1 and CDR2: MNHNS and SASEGT.

This clonotype showed up just a few times. The rearrangement uses TRBV9 and TRBJ2-3; TRBD1 is a possible D gene (6 bases). The germline V and J ends were trimmed by 2 bases and 3 bases, with 25 bases remaining between them. Germline V gene data show CDR1 as SGDLS and CDR2 as YYNGEE. This CDR3 has 19 residues. The CDR3 nucleotides read TGTGCCAGCAGCGTGAGGGGGACATTCACTAGTACGGCGACAGATACGCAGTATTTT. This gives the protein CASSVRGTFTSTATDTQYF.

This clonotype was recorded many times. The genes are TRBV5-1 and TRBJ2-1, with D perhaps matching TRBD2 (6 bases). CDR3 length: 17 amino acids. CDR1 is SGHRS and CDR2 is YFSETQ in the germline V gene. The V and J ends lost 0 bases and 9 bases respectively, with 22 bases between them. CDR3 in amino acids: CASSLGLLAEVQSEQFF. The CDR3, as DNA: TGCGCCAGCAGCTTGGGACTACTAGCTGAAGTTCAATCTGAGCAGTTCTTC.

This clonotype was seen only a few times. Given a much more abundant clone one base away, this may be a read error. The CDR3 nucleotides are TGTGCCAGCAGGAAAGAGACCCAGTACTTC. It translates to CASRKETQYF. This chain joins TRBV6-1 and TRBJ2-5; no definite D call. Germline V gene lookup returns CDR1 MNHNS and CDR2 SASEGT. V lost 6 bases and J 3 bases, leaving 2 bases between the germline ends. The CDR3 sequence is 10 residues long.